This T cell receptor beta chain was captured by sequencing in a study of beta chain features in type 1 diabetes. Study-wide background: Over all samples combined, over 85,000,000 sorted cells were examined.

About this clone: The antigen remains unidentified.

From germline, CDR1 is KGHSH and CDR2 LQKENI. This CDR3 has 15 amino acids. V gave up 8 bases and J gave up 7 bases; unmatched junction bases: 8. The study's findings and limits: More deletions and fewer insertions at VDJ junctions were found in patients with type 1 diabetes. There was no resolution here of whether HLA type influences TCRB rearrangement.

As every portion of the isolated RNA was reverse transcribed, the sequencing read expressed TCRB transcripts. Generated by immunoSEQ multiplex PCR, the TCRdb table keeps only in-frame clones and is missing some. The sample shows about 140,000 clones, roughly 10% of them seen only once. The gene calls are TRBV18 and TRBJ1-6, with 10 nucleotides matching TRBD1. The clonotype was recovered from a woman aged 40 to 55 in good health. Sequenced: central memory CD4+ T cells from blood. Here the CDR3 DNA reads TGTGCCAGCACTCCTCCGGGACAGGGGAATTCACCCCTCCACTTT. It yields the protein CASTPPGQGNSPLHF.